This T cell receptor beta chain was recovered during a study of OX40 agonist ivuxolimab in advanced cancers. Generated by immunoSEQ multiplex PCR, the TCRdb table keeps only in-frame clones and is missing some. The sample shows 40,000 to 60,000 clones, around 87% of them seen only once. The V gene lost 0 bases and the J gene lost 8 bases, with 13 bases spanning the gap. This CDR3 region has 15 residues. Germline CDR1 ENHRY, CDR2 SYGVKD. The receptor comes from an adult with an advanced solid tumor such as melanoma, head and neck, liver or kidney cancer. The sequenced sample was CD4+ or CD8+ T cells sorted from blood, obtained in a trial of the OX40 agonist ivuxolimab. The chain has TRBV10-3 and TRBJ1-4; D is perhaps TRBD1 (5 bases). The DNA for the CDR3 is TGTGCCATCAGTGAGTCGAAAGGGGCGGGGGAAAAACTGTTTTTT. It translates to CAISESKGAGEKLFF.